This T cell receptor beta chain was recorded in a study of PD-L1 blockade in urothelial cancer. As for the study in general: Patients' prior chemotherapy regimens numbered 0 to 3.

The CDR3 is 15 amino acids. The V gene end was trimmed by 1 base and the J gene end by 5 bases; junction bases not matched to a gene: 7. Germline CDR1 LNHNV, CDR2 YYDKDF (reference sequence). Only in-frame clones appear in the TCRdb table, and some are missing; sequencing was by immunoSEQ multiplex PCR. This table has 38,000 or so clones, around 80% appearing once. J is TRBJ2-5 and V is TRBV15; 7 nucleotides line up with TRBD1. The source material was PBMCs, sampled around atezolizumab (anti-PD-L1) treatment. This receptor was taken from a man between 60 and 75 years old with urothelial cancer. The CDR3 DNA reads TGTGCCACCAGCAGAGGGACAGGCGGTTCGGAGACCCAGTACTTC. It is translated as CATSRGTGGSETQYF. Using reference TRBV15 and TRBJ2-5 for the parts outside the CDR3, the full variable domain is DAMVIQNPRYQVTQFGKPVTLSCSQTLNHNVMYWYQQKSSQAPKLLFHYYDKDFNNEADTPDNFQSRRPNTSFCFLDIRSPGLGDTAMYLCATSRGTGGSETQYFGPGTRLLVL.